Sequencing of this TCR beta chain was carried out in a study of blood T cell repertoires in COVID-19. Background on the study: T cells, B-cell-depleted T cells, or PBMCs supplied cDNA or gDNA.

CDR3 size: 11 residues. The germline gives CDR1 SNHLY, CDR2 FYNNEI. Seattle patient enrollment occurred during active infection, with longitudinal follow-up thereafter. How the authors handled the data: Amplified reference gene primers provided the basis for estimating nucleated cell counts. Using immunoSEQ multiplex PCR, the repertoire was profiled, and TCRdb retains in-frame clones only, with some absent. Clone size and the V and J calls come from that table; the DNA yielded D and trimming. The sample carries 220,000 or so clones, roughly nine tenths recorded once. This clone came up once. At one of its ends the junction is not consistent with the germline gene, which may arise from a read error.

This TCR came from a woman between 45 and 65 years old with COVID-19, enrolled during active disease. The sample taken for sequencing was peripheral blood. The rearrangement joins TRBV2 to TRBJ2-3; D might be TRBD1 (7 bases). The CDR3 sequence is CASIRGVPPDF. The DNA of the CDR3 is TGTGCCAGCATCAGGGGGGTACCTCCGGATTTT.